A single TCR beta chain is shown here with its context. TCRdb processed the 5' RACE reads anew with MiXCR; each CDR3 protein has one entry. The sample has 35,000 to 45,000 distinct CDR3 sequences, 20% to 25% seen once; the top ten hold over 3.5%. Cells sorted as Tregs were CD4+, CD25+ and CD127-/low. Germline lookup yields CDR1 ENHRY and CDR2 SYGVKD. The CDR3 is 19 amino acids. J was trimmed by 2 bases and V by 6 bases; bases with no gene match: 17. This TCR derives from a female donor with breast cancer. The sample consisted of Tregs sorted from a lymph node. The chain is built from TRBV10-3 and TRBJ2-2, with 8 bases identical to TRBD2. CDR3 sequence: CAISGGGPGAGTNTGELFF. CDR3 DNA sequence: TGTGCCATCAGCGGCGGGGGGCCAGGGGCCGGGACAAACACCGGGGAGCTGTTTTTT.